The sequence of this TCR beta chain was determined in a study of cytomegalovirus exposure and HLA in healthy donors. The CDR3 consists of 15 residues. CDR1 is GTSNPN and CDR2 is SVGIG in the germline V gene (reference sequence). V lost 3 bases and J lost 7, with 21 bases in between. The PCR made use of 60 Vbeta and 13 Jbeta primers. Generated by immunoSEQ multiplex PCR, the TCRdb table keeps only in-frame clones and is missing some. This table has about 140,000 clones, more than 75% appearing once. The clonotype originates from a man aged 50 or older in good health and CMV-seronegative. This chain connects TRBV30 to TRBJ1-2, with D possibly TRBD1 on 5 matching bases. Material for sequencing was PBMCs. The CDR3 region is CAWSIRTAGSSGYTF. For the CDR3, the DNA is TGTGCCTGGAGCATTCGGACGGCAGGGTCTAGTGGCTACACCTTC.